This T cell receptor beta chain was observed in a study of PD-1 blockade in classical Hodgkin lymphoma. All patients relapsed after autologous stem cell transplantation, and brentuximab vedotin exposure varied. The CDR3 totals 13 residues. Germline V CDR1 and CDR2: SGHNT, YYREEE (reference sequence). Trimming stripped 3 bases from V and 7 bases from J, with 14 bases between. Here immunoSEQ multiplex PCR was the method, and the copy in TCRdb shows in-frame clones only, minus some. Seen here are 35,000 or so clones, around 70% observed once, and the top ten hold 13% to 15%. The gene calls are TRBV5-4 and TRBJ2-7; no definite D call. This material consisted of peripheral blood mononuclear cells (PBMCs), taken before the second cycle of nivolumab. The sequence was collected from a human donor with classical Hodgkin lymphoma. CDR3 sequence reads: CASSYPRVEEQYF. CDR3 bases: TGTGCCAGCAGCTATCCTCGGGTGGAAGAGCAGTACTTC.